One and the same sample provided the 30 T cell receptor beta chains below, sequenced in a study of blood T cell repertoires in COVID-19 (dated by TCRdb to the early 2020s). Library creation used the immunoSEQ multiplex PCR assay. TCRdb provides this immuneACCESS table in a form limited to in-frame rearrangements. Some clones are lacking; in checked studies, under half of them reflect an unresolved V gene, and why the rest are absent is not known. Within this sample are roughly 120,000 clones, with approximately 85% of them counted one time only. The leading ten clones occupy about 6.1% of the sample. Sequencing was done on a sample of peripheral blood. Receptors were obtained from a woman in her fifties or sixties with COVID-19, enrolled during active disease.

This chain joins TRBV5-1 and TRBJ1-5; 8 nucleotides match TRBD1. Trimming removed 5 bases from V and 4 bases from J; junction bases left unmatched: 5. This CDR3 region has 14 residues. Germline values: CDR1 SGHRS, CDR2 YFSETQ. Here the CDR3 DNA reads TGCGCCAGCAGTCAAACAGGGGGAAATCAGCCCCAGCATTTT. It is translated as CASSQTGGNQPQHF. Complete variable domain (other parts from reference TRBV5-1 and TRBJ1-5): KAGVTQTPRYLIKTRGQQVTLSCSPISGHRSVSWYQQTPGQGLQFLFEYFSETQRNKGNFPGRFSGRQFSNSRSEMNVSTLELGDSALYLCASSQTGGNQPQHFGDGTRLSIL.

J is TRBJ2-7 and V is TRBV13, with TRBD2 identical over 8 bases. V lost 5 bases to trimming and J lost 7 bases; unmatched junction nucleotides: 10. Per germline, CDR1 PRHDT and CDR2 FYEKMQ (reference sequence). The CDR3 is 14 residues long. The CDR3 bases are TGTGCCAGCAGCCCCGGGGGGGCCTCCGGGGAGCAGTACTTC. It translates to CASSPGGASGEQYF.

The J gene is TRBJ1-6, the V gene TRBV7-8; a possible D gene is TRBD1 (5 bases). Deletions cut 5 bases from V and 1 base from J, with 24 bases between. There are 20 residues in the CDR3. The germline V gene has CDR1 SGHVS and CDR2 FQNEAQ. The CDR3 sequence is CASSLHPLDTVESYNSPLHF. CDR3 bases: TGTGCCAGCAGCCTCCATCCACTGGACACTGTGGAATCCTATAATTCACCCCTCCACTTT.

This clone was detected a few times. V usage is TRBV9 and J usage is TRBJ1-3; D is possibly TRBD1 (6 bases). CDR1 SGDLS and CDR2 YYNGEE come from the germline V gene. There are 15 residues in the CDR3. Trimming removed 0 bases at V and 5 bases at J, with 12 bases between. The CDR3 nucleotides are TGTGCCAGCAGCGTAGGAGGCAGGGGACGAAACACCATATATTTT. This encodes CASSVGGRGRNTIYF.

The chain combines TRBV5-1 with TRBJ1-2; 8 bases match TRBD1. Unmatched junction bases numbered 8, after V lost 4 bases and J lost 6 bases. Germline V lookup: CDR1 SGHRS, CDR2 YFSETQ. The CDR3 covers 14 residues. CDR3 sequence (DNA): TGCGCCAGCAGCGTAGGAAAGACAGGGGATGGCTACACCTTC. It encodes CASSVGKTGDGYTF.

The rearrangement joins TRBV24-1 to TRBJ2-1, with D unresolved. The germline V gene has CDR1 KGHDR and CDR2 SFDVKD. Trimming removed 5 bases from V and 6 bases from J, with 4 bases in between. The CDR3 is 11 residues long. The CDR3 protein is CATSGANEQFF. Here the CDR3 DNA reads TGTGCCACCAGTGGAGCCAATGAGCAGTTCTTC.

The CDR3 DNA is TGCAGTGCTAGTAGCGGGGGGGGCGATGGTGATACGCAGTATTTT. Protein sequence: CSASSGGGDGDTQYF. The chain has TRBV20-1 and TRBJ2-3; 11 bases line up with TRBD2. The V segment lost 3 bases and the J segment 6 bases; nucleotides outside the gene matches: 8. This CDR3 region has 15 residues. Germline-derived CDR1 and CDR2 are DFQATT and SNEGSKA (reference sequence).

This clone was seen just once. The chain recombines TRBV7-3 with TRBJ1-6, with 8 bases that match TRBD1. The CDR3 spans 15 residues. Germline CDR1 reads SGHTA; CDR2 reads FQGTGA. V shed 5 bases, J shed 5 bases, and the junction held 5 bases outside the gene matches. This CDR3 is CASSIRDRHNSPLHF. CDR3 coding DNA: TGTGCCAGCAGCATCCGGGACAGGCATAATTCACCCCTCCACTTT.

The rearrangement joins TRBV5-4 to TRBJ1-6, with D uncertain. The germline V and J ends were trimmed by 2 bases and 6 bases, with 9 bases remaining between them. The length of the CDR3 is 14 residues. Per the germline V gene, CDR1 is SGHNT and CDR2 is YYREEE (reference sequence). In DNA, the CDR3 is TGTGCCAGCAGCTTATCCTTCCTTAATTCACCCCTCCACTTT. Protein: CASSLSFLNSPLHF.

The J gene is TRBJ2-5, the V gene TRBV12-3 or TRBV12-4, with a weak D call TRBD2 (7 bases). The V end lost 1 base, the J end lost 7 bases, and 10 bases lay between the germline ends. The CDR3 has 13 amino acids. CDR3 protein: CASSLDREGTQYF. As DNA, the CDR3 is TGTGCCAGCAGTTTAGACAGGGAGGGGACCCAGTACTTC.

This chain uses TRBV5-1 with TRBJ2-7, with 7 bases that match TRBD1. The length of the CDR3 is 12 residues. J was trimmed by 4 bases and V by 4 bases; bases with no gene match: 2. Germline V gene sequence: CDR1 SGHRS, CDR2 YFSETQ. For the CDR3, the DNA is TGCGCCAGCAGCGCAGGGGGATACGAGCAGTACTTC. Its translation: CASSAGGYEQYF. The full variable domain, with the rest looked up from reference TRBV5-1 and TRBJ2-7, is KAGVTQTPRYLIKTRGQQVTLSCSPISGHRSVSWYQQTPGQGLQFLFEYFSETQRNKGNFPGRFSGRQFSNSRSEMNVSTLELGDSALYLCASSAGGYEQYFGPGTRLTVT.

The chain recombines TRBV11-2 with TRBJ2-1; TRBD2 is a possible D gene (5 bases). This CDR3 comprises 13 residues. From germline, CDR1 is SGHAT and CDR2 FQNNGV. Trimming cost V 5 bases and J 5 bases, with 10 bases left between them. The CDR3 sequence: CASSPSGNNEQFF. In DNA, the CDR3 is TGTGCCAGCAGCCCTTCGGGGAACAATGAGCAGTTCTTC.

V and J are TRBV13 and TRBJ2-1, with 11 positions matching TRBD2. Per germline, CDR1 PRHDT and CDR2 FYEKMQ (reference sequence). V lost 4 bases, J lost 0 bases, and 14 bases stayed unmatched. The CDR3 is 20 residues long. The chain's CDR3 is CASSSNPLAGGTRSYNEQFF. The CDR3 DNA reads as TGTGCCAGCAGCTCCAATCCGCTAGCGGGGGGTACACGCTCCTACAATGAGCAGTTCTTC.

The chain carries TRBV7-6 and TRBJ2-7, with D maybe TRBD2 (5 bases). This CDR3 region has 14 residues. The V gene's germline CDR1 is SGHVS and CDR2 FNYEAQ. Trimming left V 0 bases short and J 4 bases short, with 10 bases between. The CDR3 DNA reads TGTGCCAGCAGCTTAGCGTCCGGGAAGTACGAGCAGTACTTC. Protein: CASSLASGKYEQYF.

The J gene is TRBJ2-7, the V gene TRBV6-5; D ambiguous. V lost 6 bases and J 6 bases, leaving 12 bases between the germline ends. Germline V gene sequence: CDR1 MNHEY, CDR2 SVGAGI. The CDR3 length is 12 residues. The CDR3 spells CASRANRVEQYF. CDR3 in DNA: TGTGCCAGCAGGGCAAACCGGGTCGAGCAGTACTTC.

The chain has TRBV21-1 and TRBJ1-5; no DNA check was done on the table's D call, TRBD1. TRBV21-1 is classified as a pseudogene. This CDR3 spans 14 amino acids. The CDR3 spells CASSDRGQNQPQHF. As DNA, the CDR3 is TGTGCCAGCAGCGACAGGGGGCAGAATCAGCCCCAGCATTTT.

V is TRBV7-8 and J is TRBJ1-5; the match to TRBD1 covers 11 bases. Germline V gives CDR1 SGHVS, CDR2 FQNEAQ. V dropped 5 bases and J dropped 0; count of bases not matched to a gene: 6. The CDR3 extends over 17 amino acids. The CDR3 region has the DNA TGTGCCAGCAGCATTAGGACAGGGGGCCGTAGCAATCAGCCCCAGCATTTT. Translation gives CASSIRTGGRSNQPQHF.

The gene calls are TRBV6-5 and TRBJ1-2; 8 positions agree with TRBD1. CDR1 is MNHEY and CDR2 is SVGAGI in the germline V gene. J lost 8 bases, V lost 8 bases, and 10 bases had no gene match. The CDR3 sequence is 13 residues long. The CDR3 loop is CASLQGVWGGYTF. CDR3 nucleotide sequence: TGTGCCAGCCTACAGGGGGTATGGGGCGGCTACACCTTC.

The chain couples TRBV27 to TRBJ2-3, with 11 bases that match TRBD1. The germline gives CDR1 MNHEY, CDR2 SMNVEV (reference sequence). Unmatched junction bases numbered 8, after V lost 7 bases and J lost 5 bases. The CDR3 is made up of 15 amino acids. The DNA of the CDR3 is TGTGCCAGCATCCCACTGGACAGGGGGCTAGATACGCAGTATTTT. As protein: CASIPLDRGLDTQYF.

This clone was seen a few times. The chain uses TRBV19 and TRBJ1-6; no definite D call. The V end lost 10 bases, the J end lost 2 bases, and 9 bases lay between the germline ends. This CDR3 is built from 13 residues. Looked up from germline, CDR1 is LNHDA and CDR2 is SQIVND (reference sequence). The CDR3 DNA is TGTGCCACCTCTAGCGCCTATAATTCACCCCTCCACTTT. Translation gives CATSSAYNSPLHF. The full variable domain, completed using reference TRBV19 and TRBJ1-6, is DGGITQSPKYLFRKEGQNVTLSCEQNLNHDAMYWYRQDPGQGLRLIYYSQIVNDFQKGDIAEGYSVSREKKESFPLTVTSAQKNPTAFYLCATSSAYNSPLHFGNGTRLTVT.

In nucleotides, the CDR3 is TGTGCCAGCAGCCTACGGACTTGGAGGGACAGGGCTTCGTACGAGCAGTACTTC. Residues: CASSLRTWRDRASYEQYF. The J gene is TRBJ2-7, the V gene TRBV14; 9 nucleotides agree with TRBD1. J gave up 4 bases and V 4 bases, and 17 bases lay outside the gene matches. CDR1 is SGHDN, CDR2 FVKESK, per germline. The CDR3 has 18 amino acids.

The chain is built from TRBV6-6 and TRBJ2-7, with D tentatively TRBD1 (6 bases). V gave up 10 bases and J gave up 4 bases, with 14 bases separating them. Germline assignment: CDR1 MNHNY and CDR2 SVGAGI (reference sequence). CDR3 length equals 12 residues. CDR3 DNA: TGTGCCATCCGGGACACGGGATACGAGCAGTACTTC. Residues: CAIRDTGYEQYF.

V and J are TRBV28 and TRBJ1-4; perhaps TRBD1 as D (5 bases). Trimming removed 3 bases at V and 3 bases at J, with 14 bases between. CDR3 length equals 16 residues. CDR1 and CDR2 from the germline V gene are MDHEN and SYDVKM. In DNA form, the CDR3 reads TGTGCCAGCAGTTTTGACGGGGGTTGGGCTAATGAAAAACTGTTTTTT. It codes for CASSFDGGWANEKLFF.

This sequence joins TRBV19 and TRBJ2-3, with 16 bases fitting TRBD2. V lost 8 bases to trimming and J lost 7 bases; unmatched junction nucleotides: 9. Germline V gives CDR1 LNHDA, CDR2 SQIVND (reference sequence). This CDR3 has 16 amino acids. The CDR3 DNA sequence: TGTGCCAGTTCAACCGGGACTAGCGGGGGGGTACATACGCAGTATTTT. Translating it yields CASSTGTSGGVHTQYF.

V usage is TRBV7-2 and J usage is TRBJ2-5; TRBD2 aligns across 13 bases. V was clipped by 5 bases and J by 5 bases; unmatched bases: 8. The germline gives CDR1 SGHTA, CDR2 FQGNSA. CDR3 size: 16 residues. The CDR3 region is CASSPLAGGLLETQYF. The CDR3 DNA sequence: TGTGCCAGCAGCCCACTAGCGGGGGGGCTCCTTGAGACCCAGTACTTC.

The V call is TRBV4-1, the J call TRBJ2-5, with D possibly TRBD1 on 6 matching bases. Germline assignment: CDR1 MGHRA and CDR2 YSYEKL. The CDR3 length is 16 residues. The ends were cut back, 1 base at V and 2 bases at J, with 14 bases in the middle. In DNA, the CDR3 is TGCGCCAGCAGCCAAGGGATCCTAAGGGGGCAAGAGACCCAGTACTTC. Translating gives CASSQGILRGQETQYF.

The chain employs TRBV19 and TRBJ1-6; 8 nucleotides agree with TRBD1. With 6 bases clipped from V and 9 bases from J, the junction kept 13 bases outside the gene matches. The CDR3 has 16 amino acids. Germline V gene sequence: CDR1 LNHDA, CDR2 SQIVND (reference sequence). The CDR3 loop is CASSPPLVDRASPLHF. CDR3 in DNA: TGTGCCAGTAGCCCCCCCCTCGTGGACAGGGCTTCACCCCTCCACTTT.

V usage is TRBV11-1 and J usage is TRBJ1-6, with a weak D call TRBD1 (6 bases). Deletions cut 5 bases from V and 8 bases from J, with 13 bases between. The CDR3 extends over 14 amino acids. Germline CDR1 reads SGHAT; CDR2 reads FQDESV (reference sequence). The CDR3 reads CASSKNRDDSPLHF. CDR3 bases: TGTGCCAGCAGCAAAAACAGGGACGATTCACCCCTCCACTTT.

The rearrangement links TRBV11-2 to TRBJ1-6; 7 nucleotides agree with TRBD1. The CDR3 loop spans 14 amino acids. Germline V gene lookup returns CDR1 SGHAT and CDR2 FQNNGV. V gave up 6 bases and J gave up 8 bases; unmatched junction bases: 7. The CDR3 loop reads CASRETGSDSPLHF. Here the CDR3 DNA reads TGTGCCAGCAGAGAGACAGGGTCCGATTCACCCCTCCACTTT.

The rearrangement uses TRBV3-1 (or the pseudogene TRBV3-2) and TRBJ2-3; tentatively, D is TRBD1 (6 bases). Trimming took 5 bases from V and 7 from J, leaving 16 bases between them. The CDR3 is 14 residues long. The germline gives CDR1 LGHDT, CDR2 YNNKEL (reference sequence). The CDR3 here is CASSGRGQTHTQYF. CDR3 in DNA: TGTGCCAGCAGCGGACGCGGACAGACACATACGCAGTATTTT.